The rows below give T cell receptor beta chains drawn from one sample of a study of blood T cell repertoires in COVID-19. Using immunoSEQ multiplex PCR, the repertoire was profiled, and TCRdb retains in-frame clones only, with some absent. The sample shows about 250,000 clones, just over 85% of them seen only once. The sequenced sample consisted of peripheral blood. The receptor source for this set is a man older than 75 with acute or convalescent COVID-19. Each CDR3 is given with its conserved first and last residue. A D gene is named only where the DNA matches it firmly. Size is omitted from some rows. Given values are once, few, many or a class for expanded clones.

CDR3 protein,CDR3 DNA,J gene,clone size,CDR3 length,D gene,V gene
CSVELGTKAFF,TGCAGCGTTGAGTTGGGGACAAAAGCTTTCTTT,TRBJ1-1,once,11,.,TRBV29-1
CASSRGTQGYEQYF,TGCGCCAGCTCGCGGGGGACCCAAGGCTACGAGCAGTACTTC,TRBJ2-7,.,14,TRBD2,TRBV5-1
CASSFDHRDNSPLHF,TGTGCCAGCAGTTTCGACCACAGGGATAATTCACCCCTCCACTTT,TRBJ1-6,.,15,.,TRBV2
CASSLALAGELRTGELFF,TGTGCCAGCAGCTTAGCGCTAGCGGGAGAGTTAAGGACCGGGGAGCTGTTTTTT,TRBJ2-2,.,18,TRBD2,TRBV7-8
CASSVRGETEAFF,TGTGCCAGCAGCGTCAGGGGAGAAACTGAAGCTTTCTTT,TRBJ1-1,few,13,.,TRBV9
CASSFNTNSNQPQHF,TGTGCCAGCAGTTTTAACACGAATAGCAATCAGCCCCAGCATTTT,TRBJ1-5,.,15,.,TRBV7-8
CASSWAARNQPQHF,TGTGCCAGTAGTTGGGCAGCTCGAAATCAGCCCCAGCATTTT,TRBJ1-5,.,14,.,TRBV19
CASVGTSFHEQYF,TGTGCCAGCGTCGGGACTAGCTTCCACGAGCAGTACTTC,TRBJ2-7,few,13,TRBD2,TRBV6-5
CASSLGVEDQPQHF,TGTGCCAGCAGTTTAGGGGTTGAGGATCAGCCCCAGCATTTT,TRBJ1-5,.,14,.,TRBV6-5
CASSFRGKRQPQHF,TGTGCCAGTAGTTTCAGGGGGAAGCGTCAGCCCCAGCATTTT,TRBJ1-5,.,14,TRBD1,TRBV19
CSVEELAGEGGFF,TGCAGCGTTGAAGAACTAGCGGGCGAAGGGGGGTTCTTC,TRBJ2-1,once,13,TRBD2,TRBV29-1
CASSLLLAGEGETQYF,TGTGCCAGCAGCTTACTACTAGCGGGGGAGGGAGAGACCCAGTACTTC,TRBJ2-5,.,16,TRBD2,TRBV7-2
CASSTRQETGNQPQHF,TGTGCCAGCAGTACCCGACAGGAGACTGGCAATCAGCCCCAGCATTTT,TRBJ1-5,.,16,.,TRBV27
CSVQSGGAGNEQFF,TGCAGCGTTCAGAGCGGGGGGGCCGGCAATGAGCAGTTCTTC,TRBJ2-1,.,14,TRBD2,TRBV29-1
CASSSGGVSTDTQYF,TGTGCCAGTAGTTCAGGGGGCGTTAGCACAGATACGCAGTATTTT,TRBJ2-3,.,15,TRBD1,TRBV19
CASRQWGLAGETQYF,TGTGCCAGCAGACAATGGGGACTAGCAGGAGAGACCCAGTACTTC,TRBJ2-5,.,15,TRBD2,TRBV2
CASSYTPFSDSPLHF,TGTGCCAGCAGTTACACACCTTTCTCCGATTCACCCCTCCACTTT,TRBJ1-6,few,15,.,TRBV6-5
CATSTGWIGEKLFF,TGTGCCACCAGCACAGGTTGGATTGGTGAAAAACTGTTTTTT,TRBJ1-4,.,14,.,TRBV15
CASSPEVGWTEAFF,TGTGCCAGCAGCCCCGAGGTTGGTTGGACTGAAGCTTTCTTT,TRBJ1-1,.,14,.,TRBV7-2
CASSLMSTSGDQETQYF,TGTGCCAGCAGCTTGATGAGCACTAGCGGAGACCAAGAGACCCAGTACTTC,TRBJ2-5,.,17,TRBD2,TRBV5-5
CASSKDRRETQYF,TGTGCCAGCAGCAAGGACAGGCGGGAGACCCAGTACTTC,TRBJ2-5,.,13,TRBD1,TRBV7-9
CASSLNSGGPGSGNTIYF,TGTGCCAGCAGCTTAAATTCGGGGGGCCCGGGCAGTGGAAACACCATATATTTT,TRBJ1-3,.,18,.,TRBV7-9
CASSRGALAKNIQYF,TGTGCCAGCAGCCGCGGGGCGTTGGCCAAAAACATTCAGTACTTC,TRBJ2-4,.,15,.,TRBV6-5
CASSSLGGWPYNEQFF,TGTGCCAGCAGCTCATTGGGAGGGTGGCCCTACAATGAGCAGTTCTTC,TRBJ2-1,.,16,TRBD2,TRBV13
CASSQAPGTPEGDTQYF,TGCGCCAGCAGCCAAGCTCCCGGGACACCTGAGGGAGATACGCAGTATTTT,TRBJ2-3,.,17,.,TRBV4-1
CASSLENRASTDTQYF,TGCGCCAGCAGCTTGGAAAACAGGGCCAGCACAGATACGCAGTATTTT,TRBJ2-3,.,16,.,TRBV5-1
CASSQETGLNEKLFF,TGTGCCAGCAGCCAAGAGACAGGGTTGAATGAAAAACTGTTTTTT,TRBJ1-4,.,15,TRBD1,TRBV4-2
CASSQDGGSSTYNEQFF,TGTGCCAGCAGCCAAGATGGAGGTAGCTCAACCTACAATGAGCAGTTCTTC,TRBJ2-1,.,17,.,TRBV3-1/TRBV3-2
CASSIRARGQETQYF,TGTGCCAGCAGTATACGGGCCCGGGGTCAAGAGACCCAGTACTTC,TRBJ2-5,.,15,.,TRBV6-5
CASALAQGNTIYF,TGTGCCAGCGCTTTAGCTCAGGGAAACACCATATATTTT,TRBJ1-3,once,13,.,TRBV11-2